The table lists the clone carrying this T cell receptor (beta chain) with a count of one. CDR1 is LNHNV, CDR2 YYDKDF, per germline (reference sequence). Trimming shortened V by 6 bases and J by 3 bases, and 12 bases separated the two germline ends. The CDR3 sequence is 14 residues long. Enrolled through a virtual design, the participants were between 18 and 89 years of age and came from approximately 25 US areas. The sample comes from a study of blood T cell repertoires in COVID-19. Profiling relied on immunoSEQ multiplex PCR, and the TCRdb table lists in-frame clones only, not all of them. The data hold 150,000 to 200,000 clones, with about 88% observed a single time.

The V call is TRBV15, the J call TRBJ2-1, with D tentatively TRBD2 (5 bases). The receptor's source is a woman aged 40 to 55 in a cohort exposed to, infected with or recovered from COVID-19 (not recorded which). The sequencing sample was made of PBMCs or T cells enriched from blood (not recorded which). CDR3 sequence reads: CATRIRGLYNEQFF. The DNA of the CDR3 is TGTGCCACCAGGATTAGAGGACTCTACAATGAGCAGTTCTTC.